This TCR beta chain stems from a study of CD8 T cells in Susac syndrome. Whole-study context: Among the Susac syndrome patients sequenced, about 6 had active disease and fewer than 10 were in remission. At blood draw, Susac syndrome patients were therapy-naive, on corticosteroids, or on intravenous immunoglobulin alone.

Study-level points and caveats: Expansion of clones was not seen in the CD4+ T cell repertoires of Susac syndrome.

RNA was extracted with the RNeasy kit, and a quantity of about 0.45 to 1 ug was reverse transcribed using random hexamers. It was immunoSEQ multiplex PCR that amplified TCR beta CDR3 across 54 Vbeta and 13 Jbeta. One entry per CDR3 protein, called by TCRdb with MiXCR from the immunoSEQ multiplex PCR reads. The data hold roughly 200,000 distinct CDR3 sequences, with under 95% observed a single time. A remark on this clonotype: Antigen unknown.

Sequenced sample: CD4+ T cells from PBMCs. The TCR comes from a human donor with Susac syndrome.

CDR3 in amino acids: CASSSGQADTQYF. In DNA form, the CDR3 reads TGTGCCAGCAGCTCGGGACAGGCTGATACGCAGTATTTT. The chain combines TRBV5-4 with TRBJ2-3; 8 bases are shared with TRBD1. V shed 3 bases, J shed 6 bases, and the junction held 3 bases outside the gene matches. CDR1 is SGHNT and CDR2 is YYREEE in the germline V gene (reference sequence). The CDR3 extends over 13 amino acids.